Below, 31 T cell receptor beta chains from the same sample are listed, as sequenced in a study of T cells in tuberculosis. Sequenced by immunoSEQ multiplex PCR; TCRdb stores in-frame clones only, minus some. The table shows about 30,000 clones, with around 90% occurring only once. Noted time point: new active TB diagnosis, blood taken before or within 7 days of starting treatment. The material was PBMCs, obtained at tuberculosis diagnosis. These receptors were obtained from an adult with tuberculosis.

This sequence joins TRBV4-3 and TRBJ1-1; D is unclear. Germline values: CDR1 LGHNA, CDR2 YSLEER. With 0 bases removed from V and 1 base from J, the gap between germline ends came to 6 bases. The CDR3 spans 14 residues. This CDR3 is CASSQDFQNTEAFF. CDR3 DNA sequence: TGCGCCAGCAGCCAAGATTTCCAGAACACTGAAGCTTTCTTT.

The rearrangement links TRBV28 to TRBJ2-7, with 8 bases lining up with TRBD1. Trimming took 7 bases from V and 0 from J; bases not matched to a gene: 5. The CDR3 consists of 14 residues. Looked up from germline, CDR1 is MDHEN and CDR2 is SYDVKM. The CDR3 region has the DNA TGTGCCAGCATCCGGACAGGGAGCTCCTACGAGCAGTACTTC. The encoded protein is CASIRTGSSYEQYF.

The chain couples TRBV6-6 to TRBJ2-7; TRBD2 matches 11 bases. The J segment lost 3 bases and the V segment lost 4 bases, leaving 5 bases of the junction unmatched. The CDR3 spans 15 residues. Germline V lookup: CDR1 MNHNY, CDR2 SVGAGI (reference sequence). The CDR3 loop is CASSLTSGSFYEQYF. CDR3 bases: TGTGCCAGCAGTTTAACTAGCGGGAGTTTCTACGAGCAGTACTTC.

V usage is TRBV29-1 and J usage is TRBJ1-2; 7 bases line up with TRBD1. CDR3 size: 15 residues. Germline assignment: CDR1 SQVTM and CDR2 ANQGSEA. V lost 1 base to trimming and J lost 4 bases; unmatched junction nucleotides: 9. The CDR3, as DNA: TGCAGCGTTGAAGTATGGACAGCAGGGGGCTATGGCTACACCTTC. It codes for CSVEVWTAGGYGYTF.

The J gene is TRBJ2-6, the V gene TRBV19, with TRBD1 as a possible D gene (6 bases). The CDR3 is 15 amino acids. In germline, CDR1 is LNHDA, CDR2 SQIVND (reference sequence). The ends were cut back, 7 bases at V and 0 bases at J, with 10 bases in the middle. For the CDR3, the DNA is TGTGCCAGTACGTTAGGGGGCTCTGGGGCCAACGTCCTGACTTTC. Its translation is CASTLGGSGANVLTF.

This rearrangement joins TRBV7-8 to TRBJ2-7, with 9 bases matching TRBD1. This CDR3 region has 16 residues. Germline V gene lookup returns CDR1 SGHVS and CDR2 FQNEAQ. The junction had 12 bases not matched to a gene; V was cut back by 4 bases and J by 5 bases. This chain's CDR3 is CASSSTYRGQLDEQYF. CDR3 DNA sequence: TGTGCCAGCAGCTCGACCTACAGGGGGCAGCTGGACGAGCAGTACTTC.

The chain links TRBV18 to TRBJ2-7; TRBD1 matches 7 bases. J lost 5 bases, V lost 3 bases, and 4 bases had no gene match. CDR3 length equals 13 residues. Germline CDR1 reads KGHSH; CDR2 reads LQKENI. Here the CDR3 reads CASSPGTVDEQYF. CDR3 nucleotide sequence: TGTGCCAGCTCACCTGGGACAGTTGACGAGCAGTACTTC.

The chain couples TRBV2 to TRBJ2-3, with TRBD2 matching over 7 bases. CDR3 length equals 16 residues. Germline values: CDR1 SNHLY, CDR2 FYNNEI. With 0 bases clipped from V and 1 base from J, the junction kept 4 bases outside the gene matches. Here the CDR3 reads CASSEAGLERTDTQYF. The CDR3 DNA sequence: TGTGCCAGCAGTGAAGCTGGACTAGAGCGCACAGATACGCAGTATTTT. Supplemented by reference TRBV2 and TRBJ2-3, the full variable domain reads EPEVTQTPSHQVTQMGQEVILRCVPISNHLYFYWYRQILGQKVEFLVSFYNNEISEKSEIFDDQFSVERPDGSNFTLKIRSTKLEDSAMYFCASSEAGLERTDTQYFGPGTRLTVL.

The V and J genes are TRBV5-6 and TRBJ2-3; D may be TRBD2 (6 bases). The CDR3 length is 18 residues. CDR1 and CDR2 from the germline V gene are SGHDT and YYEEEE. Trimming shortened V by 3 bases and J by 2 bases, and 22 bases separated the two germline ends. The CDR3 bases are TGTGCCAGCAGCTGGAAGACCGGGACTTCCCGCTACACAGATACGCAGTATTTT. This encodes CASSWKTGTSRYTDTQYF.

This clone came up a few times. The chain uses TRBV2 and TRBJ2-7; tentatively, D is TRBD2 (6 bases). CDR3 length: 15 residues. Germline V lookup: CDR1 SNHLY, CDR2 FYNNEI. V lost 6 bases, J lost 5 bases, and 20 bases lay in between. CDR3 coding DNA: TGTGCCAGCAGGAAGCGGCTAGCGATAGGCCACGAGCAGTACTTC. It translates to CASRKRLAIGHEQYF.

J is TRBJ1-1 and V is TRBV7-2; D is perhaps TRBD1 (6 bases). The V end lost 4 bases, the J end lost 9 bases, and 15 bases lay between the germline ends. Germline V gene sequence: CDR1 SGHTA, CDR2 FQGNSA. This CDR3 region has 13 residues. Written as DNA, the CDR3 is TGTGCCAGCAGCTCATCTTTCACAGGGCAAGCTTTCTTT. This encodes CASSSSFTGQAFF.

The rearrangement uses TRBV2 and TRBJ2-7, with D possibly being TRBD1 (6 bases). In germline, CDR1 is SNHLY, CDR2 FYNNEI. V was pared by 5 bases and J by 2 bases, with 13 bases between. There are 14 residues in the CDR3. The CDR3 sequence is CASSNRTVTYEQYF. As DNA, the CDR3 is TGTGCCAGCAGTAACAGGACAGTAACCTACGAGCAGTACTTC.

This chain uses TRBV20-1 with TRBJ2-7; no firm D call. Germline assignment: CDR1 DFQATT and CDR2 SNEGSKA (reference sequence). Trimming removed 3 bases from V and 4 bases from J, with 7 bases in between. The CDR3 sequence is 11 residues long. The CDR3 coding sequence is TGCAGTGCTAGGAAGGAGTACGAGCAGTACTTC. Protein: CSARKEYEQYF.

J is TRBJ2-1 and V is TRBV10-2; 8 positions agree with TRBD2. Germline loops: CDR1 WSHSY, CDR2 SAAADI. After removal of 0 bases from V and 5 bases from J, the junction contained 6 bases not matched to a gene. The length of the CDR3 is 16 residues. CDR3 in DNA: TGCGCCAGCAGTGAGTCGTGGCGGGAGGTAGACAATGAGCAGTTCTTC. It is translated as CASSESWREVDNEQFF.

The chain combines TRBV13 with TRBJ1-5, with TRBD1 as a possible D gene (5 bases). Germline V gene lookup returns CDR1 PRHDT and CDR2 FYEKMQ (reference sequence). Trimming pared 0 bases from V and 5 bases from J, leaving 8 bases between. The CDR3 loop spans 14 amino acids. CDR3 loop: CASSLGTRDQPQHF. CDR3 coding DNA: TGTGCCAGCAGCTTAGGAACCAGGGATCAGCCCCAGCATTTT.

The gene calls are TRBV27 and TRBJ2-2, with TRBD1 as a possible D gene (6 bases). Trimming removed 2 bases at V and 5 bases at J, with 12 bases between. The CDR3 is 15 residues long. CDR1 MNHEY and CDR2 SMNVEV come from the germline V gene (reference sequence). The chain's CDR3 is CASSLNRAGTGELFF. The CDR3 region has the DNA TGTGCCAGCAGTTTAAACAGGGCAGGGACCGGGGAGCTGTTTTTT.

V is TRBV5-1 and J is TRBJ2-3; 7 bases are a match to TRBD1. V dropped 3 bases and J dropped 2; count of bases not matched to a gene: 15. Looked up from germline, CDR1 is SGHRS and CDR2 is YFSETQ. The CDR3 extends over 18 amino acids. CDR3 loop: CASSSRNRGLLATDTQYF. DNA of the CDR3: TGCGCCAGCAGCTCAAGGAACAGGGGCCTCCTCGCCACAGATACGCAGTATTTT.

The chain combines TRBV9 with TRBJ2-7; 8 bases agree with TRBD2. The CDR3 length is 15 residues. V lost 3 bases and J lost 0; bases outside the gene matches: 5. Germline CDR1 SGDLS, CDR2 YYNGEE. The CDR3 protein is CASSAPGTSSYEQYF. The CDR3 nucleotides read TGTGCCAGCAGCGCCCCCGGGACTAGCTCCTACGAGCAGTACTTC.

V and J are TRBV5-1 and TRBJ2-7, with D maybe TRBD1 (6 bases). CDR1 is SGHRS, CDR2 YFSETQ, per germline. This CDR3 is built from 15 residues. V lost 4 bases and J lost 4, with 18 bases in between. CDR3 loop: CASSLADSNSYEQYF. The CDR3 DNA follows: TGCGCCAGCAGCCTCGCGGACAGTAACAGTTACGAGCAGTACTTC.

The CDR3 here is CASSVSTTEAFF. The CDR3 bases are TGTGCCAGCAGTGTTTCCACAACTGAAGCTTTCTTT. The genes are TRBV2 and TRBJ1-1, with D unclear. Between the trimmed V and J ends, which lost 4 bases and 5 bases, there was a span of 8 bases. Germline V gene sequence: CDR1 SNHLY, CDR2 FYNNEI. The CDR3 runs 12 residues.

V and J are TRBV27 and TRBJ2-2; D perhaps matches TRBD2 (5 bases). Germline V gene lookup returns CDR1 MNHEY and CDR2 SMNVEV (reference sequence). Trimming took off 5 bases at V and 4 bases at J, with 8 bases between the two ends. The CDR3 covers 13 residues. CDR3 amino acids: CASSPAGTGELFF. CDR3 DNA sequence: TGTGCCAGCAGTCCCGCGGGCACCGGGGAGCTGTTTTTT.

The chain uses TRBV2 and TRBJ1-5, with TRBD1 matching 7 bases. The CDR3 runs 16 residues. The V gene's germline CDR1 is SNHLY and CDR2 FYNNEI. J gave up 4 bases and V 6 bases, and 12 bases lay outside the gene matches. CDR3: CASSGAVDRVNQPQHF. The DNA for the CDR3 is TGTGCCAGCAGCGGCGCCGTTGACAGGGTAAATCAGCCCCAGCATTTT.

The gene calls are TRBV19 and TRBJ1-1; possible D gene TRBD1, 6 bases. Trimming stripped 4 bases from V and 0 bases from J, with 18 bases between. This CDR3 region has 17 residues. Germline V lookup: CDR1 LNHDA, CDR2 SQIVND (reference sequence). This chain's CDR3 is CASSKPAGAGMNTEAFF. In DNA form, the CDR3 reads TGTGCCAGTAGTAAACCCGCAGGGGCCGGGATGAACACTGAAGCTTTCTTT.

The rearrangement links TRBV5-1 to TRBJ1-3; TRBD1 is a possible D gene (5 bases). The CDR3 is 13 amino acids. V lost 6 bases, J lost 4 bases, and 11 bases lay in between. CDR1 is SGHRS, CDR2 YFSETQ, per germline. The CDR3 DNA follows: TGCGCCAGCAACGGGGGGGACGGAAACACCATATATTTT. Translated: CASNGGDGNTIYF.

This chain links TRBV15 with TRBJ1-2, with 7 positions matching TRBD1. The CDR3 is made up of 17 amino acids. Germline assignment: CDR1 LNHNV and CDR2 YYDKDF (reference sequence). V lost 0 bases to trimming and J lost 1 base; unmatched junction nucleotides: 8. CDR3 residues: CATSRDELGTVNYGYTF. DNA of the CDR3: TGTGCCACCAGCAGAGATGAACTGGGGACAGTTAACTATGGCTACACCTTC.

The V call is TRBV2, the J call TRBJ2-1, with TRBD1 matching over 8 bases. Germline V gene data show CDR1 as SNHLY and CDR2 as FYNNEI. The junction had 8 bases not matched to a gene; V was cut back by 9 bases and J by 4 bases. This CDR3 has 14 residues. The CDR3 reads CARTGTGHYNEQFF. DNA of the CDR3: TGTGCCAGGACCGGGACAGGTCATTACAATGAGCAGTTCTTC. Full variable domain (remainder filled in from reference TRBV2 and TRBJ2-1): EPEVTQTPSHQVTQMGQEVILRCVPISNHLYFYWYRQILGQKVEFLVSFYNNEISEKSEIFDDQFSVERPDGSNFTLKIRSTKLEDSAMYFCARTGTGHYNEQFFGPGTRLTVL.

This clone was seen just once. The V gene is TRBV7-2, the J gene TRBJ2-7; the D gene is possibly TRBD1 (6 bases). Germline V gives CDR1 SGHTA, CDR2 FQGNSA. With 5 bases removed from V and 0 bases from J, the gap between germline ends came to 14 bases. This CDR3 is built from 15 residues. Here the CDR3 DNA reads TGTGCCAGCAGCCCGGGACATTCTAGCTCCTACGAGCAGTACTTC. This codes for CASSPGHSSSYEQYF.

This clone occurred a few times. The chain carries TRBV27 and TRBJ2-7; 9 bases are a match to TRBD2. There are 14 residues in the CDR3. Germline V lookup: CDR1 MNHEY, CDR2 SMNVEV (reference sequence). With V trimmed by 5 bases and J by 2 bases, 4 bases remained unmatched. CDR3 bases: TGTGCCAGCAGTCTGGGCGGGAGGGCCTACGAGCAGTACTTC. Translation gives CASSLGGRAYEQYF.

The J gene is TRBJ2-3, the V gene TRBV9; D perhaps matches TRBD2 (5 bases). The CDR3 runs to 16 residues. The germline V and J ends were trimmed by 0 bases and 6 bases, with 17 bases remaining between them. The V gene's germline CDR1 is SGDLS and CDR2 YYNGEE. CDR3: CASSVGIQRDLDTQYF. DNA for the CDR3: TGTGCCAGCAGCGTAGGGATCCAACGGGATCTGGATACGCAGTATTTT.

This clone was seen a handful of times. The V and J genes are TRBV5-1 and TRBJ2-7, with D possibly being TRBD1 (6 bases). Between the trimmed V and J ends, which lost 0 bases and 6 bases, there was a span of 13 bases. The CDR3 runs 14 residues. From germline, CDR1 is SGHRS and CDR2 YFSETQ. Here the CDR3 reads CASSLGQGYTEQYF. In DNA form, the CDR3 reads TGCGCCAGCAGCTTGGGGCAGGGGTATACCGAGCAGTACTTC.

The chain uses TRBV19 and TRBJ1-3; D not resolved. V dropped 3 bases and J dropped 5 bases, with 8 bases sitting between them. Germline V gene lookup returns CDR1 LNHDA and CDR2 SQIVND (reference sequence). The CDR3 is made up of 13 amino acids. In DNA form, the CDR3 reads TGTGCCAGTAGTATTAAGCTGAGAAACACCATATATTTT. Protein product: CASSIKLRNTIYF. The full variable domain, with the rest looked up from reference TRBV19 and TRBJ1-3, is DGGITQSPKYLFRKEGQNVTLSCEQNLNHDAMYWYRQDPGQGLRLIYYSQIVNDFQKGDIAEGYSVSREKKESFPLTVTSAQKNPTAFYLCASSIKLRNTIYFGEGSWLTVV.